Listed below are T cell receptor beta chains from one sample, sequenced in a study of blood T cell repertoires in COVID-19. Produced via immunoSEQ multiplex PCR; TCRdb's table is partial and in-frame only. The top ten hold less than 2% of the sample, which has roughly 500,000 clones, roughly 90% seen once. The sequenced material came from PBMCs or T cells enriched from blood (not recorded which). These receptors originate from a woman in her 40s who had recovered from COVID-19. Each CDR3 is given with its conserved first and last residue. The D gene is left open where the match is weak. Only part of the rows carry a size: once, few, many, or a class if the clone is expanded.

V	D	J	size	CDR3	DNA
TRBV29-1	.	TRBJ2-7	once	CSVVTITSYEQYF	TGCAGCGTTGTTACTATAACCTCCTACGAGCAGTACTTC
TRBV15	.	TRBJ1-6	.	CATSYQGNSPLHF	TGTGCCACCAGCTATCAGGGGAATTCACCCCTCCACTTT
TRBV9	.	TRBJ1-2	.	CASSIIGSYGYTF	TGTGCCTCCTCCATCATTGGTAGCTATGGCTACACCTTC
TRBV19	TRBD1	TRBJ1-1	.	CASSIVPGGGTEAFF	TGTGCCAGTAGTATAGTTCCAGGGGGCGGCACTGAAGCTTTCTTT
TRBV29-1	TRBD1	TRBJ2-5	.	CSVQGAGETQYF	TGCAGCGTGCAGGGGGCGGGGGAGACCCAGTACTTC
TRBV7-9	.	TRBJ2-1	.	CASSFSGFRDNEQFF	TGTGCCAGCAGCTTTTCAGGGTTTCGGGACAATGAGCAGTTCTTC
TRBV6-5	TRBD2	TRBJ2-7	.	CASRTSGSIYEQYF	TGTGCCAGCCGGACTAGCGGGAGTATCTACGAGCAGTACTTC
TRBV27	TRBD2	TRBJ2-1	.	CASSSGLEGNEQFF	TGTGCCAGCAGTTCAGGACTAGAAGGCAATGAGCAGTTCTTC
TRBV27	TRBD2	TRBJ2-5	.	CASLSTGTSGRQETQYF	TGTGCCAGCCTTTCCACCGGGACTAGCGGGAGACAAGAGACCCAGTACTTC
TRBV28	TRBD1	TRBJ1-2	.	CASLGQEWDYGYTF	TGTGCCAGCCTGGGACAGGAATGGGACTATGGCTACACCTTC
TRBV14	.	TRBJ1-6	.	CASSRITDSPLHF	TGTGCCAGCAGCCGCATTACAGATTCACCCCTCCACTTT
TRBV4-1	.	TRBJ1-1	.	CASSQRLLNTEAFF	TGCGCCAGCAGCCAAAGACTGCTGAACACTGAAGCTTTCTTT
TRBV15	.	TRBJ2-7	.	CATKDQGSSYEQYF	TGTGCCACAAAAGACCAGGGGAGCTCCTACGAGCAGTACTTC
TRBV29-1	TRBD2	TRBJ2-3	.	CSVTNGGTSTDTQYF	TGCAGCGTGACGAACGGGGGGACTAGCACAGATACGCAGTATTTT
TRBV24-1	TRBD2	TRBJ2-1	.	CATSDLSPGRGWNEQFF	TGTGCCACCAGTGATTTGTCCCCCGGGAGGGGGTGGAATGAGCAGTTCTTC
TRBV18	.	TRBJ1-2	.	CASSPEGLVDGYTF	TGTGCCAGCTCACCGGAGGGCTTGGTAGATGGCTACACCTTC
TRBV19	.	TRBJ2-3	.	CASTPQAGVVSDTQYF	TGTGCCAGTACCCCTCAGGCCGGGGTAGTGTCAGATACGCAGTATTTT
TRBV24-1	.	TRBJ1-2	.	CATSLKVTGQNYGYTF	TGTGCCACCAGTTTAAAGGTCACCGGACAGAACTATGGCTACACCTTC
TRBV7-9	TRBD2	TRBJ2-1	.	CASSLGSSGRADEQFF	TGTGCCAGCAGCTTAGGATCTAGCGGGAGGGCCGATGAGCAGTTCTTC
TRBV7-8	.	TRBJ1-2	.	CASSLVDRANYGYTF	TGTGCCAGCAGCTTAGTAGACAGAGCTAACTATGGCTACACCTTC
TRBV10-3	.	TRBJ1-5	.	CAIKRGVDQPQHF	TGTGCCATCAAGCGGGGGGTCGATCAGCCCCAGCATTTT
TRBV19	.	TRBJ1-2	.	CASSTPDKNYGYTF	TGTGCCAGTAGTACACCGGACAAGAACTATGGCTACACCTTC
TRBV7-6	TRBD1	TRBJ2-1	.	CASSLFMGQGVNEQFF	TGTGCCAGCAGCTTATTTATGGGACAGGGTGTCAATGAGCAGTTCTTC
TRBV6-5	TRBD2	TRBJ2-1	.	CASRPGTSRYNEQFF	TGTGCCAGCAGGCCCGGGACTAGCAGATACAATGAGCAGTTCTTC
TRBV18	.	TRBJ2-1	.	CASSKRRTVNEQFF	TGTGCCAGCTCCAAGCGACGGACAGTCAATGAGCAGTTCTTC
TRBV24-1	.	TRBJ2-1	once	CATRSAGAGSYNEQFF	TGTGCCACCCGCTCGGCGGGCGCCGGCTCCTACAATGAGCAGTTCTTC
TRBV7-9	TRBD1	TRBJ1-2	.	CASSHRDRGYGYTF	TGTGCCAGCAGCCACCGGGACAGGGGATATGGCTACACCTTC
TRBV28	TRBD1	TRBJ1-2	.	CASSSGTGFYYGYTF	TGTGCCAGCAGCTCCGGGACAGGGTTTTACTATGGCTACACCTTC
TRBV18	.	TRBJ1-1	.	CASSLPDGAEAFF	TGTGCCAGCTCACTACCCGATGGAGCTGAAGCTTTCTTT
TRBV7-9	TRBD1	TRBJ2-1	.	CASRSGTGLFNEQFF	TGTGCCAGCAGGTCCGGGACAGGGTTGTTCAATGAGCAGTTCTTC
TRBV5-1	TRBD2	TRBJ2-1	.	CASNPRGLAESSYNEQFF	TGCGCCAGCAACCCTAGAGGGCTAGCGGAAAGCTCCTACAATGAGCAGTTCTTC
TRBV7-9	TRBD2	TRBJ2-1	.	CASRTSVNTNEQFF	TGTGCCAGCAGGACTAGCGTGAACACCAATGAGCAGTTCTTC
TRBV6-5	TRBD2	TRBJ2-7	.	CASSPRGDHEQYF	TGTGCCAGCTCCCCCCGGGGGGATCACGAGCAGTACTTC
TRBV7-2	.	TRBJ2-1	.	CASSLEPGTFYNEQFF	TGTGCCAGCAGCTTAGAACCCGGGACTTTCTACAATGAGCAGTTCTTC
TRBV7-9	.	TRBJ1-1	.	CASSLAPGEAFF	TGTGCCAGCAGCTTAGCACCAGGGGAAGCTTTCTTT
TRBV7-2	.	TRBJ2-2	.	CASSLQSFEATGELFF	TGTGCCAGCAGCTTACAATCATTCGAGGCAACCGGGGAGCTGTTTTTT
TRBV6-5	TRBD2	TRBJ2-3	.	CASSSGLARTDTQYF	TGTGCCAGCAGTTCGGGACTAGCGCGAACAGATACGCAGTATTTT
TRBV24-1	TRBD1	TRBJ1-2	.	CATSEPRGTGYGYTF	TGTGCCACCAGTGAACCTCGAGGGACAGGGTATGGCTACACCTTC
TRBV30	TRBD1	TRBJ2-7	.	CAWIRPGQGYEQYF	TGTGCCTGGATCCGTCCGGGACAGGGATACGAGCAGTACTTC
TRBV7-7	TRBD2	TRBJ2-2	.	CASSLTSGSPVGELFF	TGTGCTAGCAGCCTAACTAGCGGGAGCCCGGTCGGGGAGCTGTTTTTT
TRBV10-1	.	TRBJ2-1	.	CASSVTRVGEQFF	TGCGCCAGCAGTGTAACTAGGGTCGGAGAGCAGTTCTTC
TRBV10-3	TRBD2	TRBJ2-2	.	CAISGTGLENTGELFF	TGTGCCATCAGCGGAACGGGACTAGAGAACACCGGGGAGCTGTTTTTT
TRBV6-5	.	TRBJ1-4	.	CASSYSKLTVEKLFF	TGTGCCAGCAGTTACTCGAAACTAACGGTAGAAAAACTGTTTTTT
TRBV7-9	TRBD1	TRBJ1-1	.	CASSLGDRGLNTEAFF	TGTGCCAGCAGCTTAGGGGACAGGGGGCTGAACACTGAAGCTTTCTTT
TRBV5-1	.	TRBJ2-1	.	CASSWGRGRVVTISYNEQFF	TGCGCCAGCAGCTGGGGGAGGGGGAGGGTAGTGACGATCTCCTACAATGAGCAGTTCTTC
TRBV5-1	.	TRBJ2-3	.	CASGLGTDTQYF	TGCGCCAGCGGTTTAGGCACAGATACGCAGTATTTT
TRBV19	.	TRBJ1-1	.	CASKAGMGNTEAFF	TGTGCCAGTAAGGCAGGGATGGGAAACACTGAAGCTTTCTTT
TRBV15	.	TRBJ2-5	.	CATSRQGTQYF	TGTGCCACCAGCAGACAGGGTACCCAGTACTTC
TRBV4-1	.	TRBJ2-2	few	CASSQDISRSAGELFF	TGCGCCAGCAGCCAAGATATTTCCAGATCAGCCGGGGAGCTGTTTTTT
TRBV10-3	TRBD1	TRBJ1-2	.	CAISSGTGVYGYTF	TGTGCCATCAGTTCCGGGACAGGGGTCTATGGCTACACCTTC
TRBV5-1	.	TRBJ2-2	once	CASRADTGELFF	TGCGCCAGCAGAGCGGACACCGGGGAGCTGTTTTTT